This T cell receptor beta chain was recovered during a study of regulatory T cells in long-lasting Graves disease. Study results and limitations: The study examined only peripheral blood, not thyroid tissue. Sample size, which was small, may have reduced accuracy. Favoring TRBV28, TRBJ1-2 and TRBJ2-5 was a feature seen in persistent disease.

Described time point: newly diagnosed GD, antithyroid drugs for less than 3 months. TCR sequences were obtained from RNA taken from PBMCs. Graves' disease diagnosis followed American Thyroid Association guidelines. The CDR3 covers 12 residues. Arm-PCR of CDR3 regions with iRepertoire HTBI primers generated TCR beta libraries. TCRdb independently ran MiXCR on the multiplex PCR reads; one entry per CDR3 protein. The sample includes about 300,000 distinct CDR3 sequences, roughly 18% of them seen just once. There are a few counts of this clonotype. The antigen is not known. Germline and junction disagree at one end, which may indicate a read error.

This chain connects TRBV12-3 or TRBV12-4 to TRBJ2-1; D gene uncertain. This specimen consisted of peripheral blood mononuclear cells (PBMCs), obtained at new diagnosis, from a patient treated with antithyroid drugs. This TCR was sampled from a female donor with Graves disease. The CDR3 nucleotides are TGTGCCAGCAGTTTTGGAACTTCCCTCAAGATCTTC. Amino acids: CASSFGTSLKIF.